One and the same sample provided the 9 T cell receptor beta chains below, sequenced in a study of T cells expressing NK-cell markers. Reprocessing the 5' RACE reads, TCRdb reports a single entry for every CDR3 protein and omits DNA. Recorded here are approximately 550,000 distinct CDR3 sequences; the top ten clones represent roughly 3.4%. Sequencing was performed on blood T cells: a sorted CD56 or NKG2C T cell subset, CD4+ or CD8+ T cells, or bulk PBMC T cells (not recorded which). The receptor source for this set is a man younger than 35 in good health.

Here the CDR3 reads CSAMQQGNSNEQYF. The V call is TRBV20-1, the J call TRBJ2-7; with no DNA, the TCRdb D assignment of TRBD1 cannot be verified. The CDR3 consists of 14 residues. Germline V gene sequence: CDR1 DFQATT, CDR2 SNEGSKA (reference sequence).

This chain uses TRBV9 with TRBJ2-1; TCRdb outputs TRBD2, but without DNA this stays unchecked. The CDR3 sequence is 15 residues long. Germline V lookup: CDR1 SGDLS, CDR2 YYNGEE. CDR3 protein: CASSPLSGVGNEQFF.

This rearrangement joins TRBV14 to TRBJ2-2; TCRdb proposes TRBD1, but this gene call is untestable without DNA. The CDR3 is 17 amino acids. Per germline, CDR1 SGHDN and CDR2 FVKESK. The CDR3 sequence: CASSQDFGTVNTGELFF.

J is TRBJ1-6 and V is TRBV27. The CDR3 length is 14 residues. CDR1 is MNHEY and CDR2 is SMNVEV in the germline V gene (reference sequence). CDR3 amino acids: CASSLSRQLSPLHF.

The rearrangement links TRBV24-1 to TRBJ2-4. The CDR3 runs 13 residues. Germline assignment: CDR1 KGHDR and CDR2 SFDVKD. Here the CDR3 reads CATSEAFKNIQYF.

The J gene is TRBJ2-1, the V gene TRBV24-1. The CDR3 is 15 amino acids. Germline CDR1 is KGHDR and CDR2 is SFDVKD. This CDR3 reads CATSDYGVNNNEQFF.

The V and J genes are TRBV29-1 and TRBJ2-7. The CDR3 consists of 12 residues. Looked up from germline, CDR1 is SQVTM and CDR2 is ANQGSEA. CDR3 residues: CSVHGFPDEQYF.

This chain connects TRBV5-5 to TRBJ1-4. Germline CDR1 reads SGHKS; CDR2 reads YYEKEE (reference sequence). The CDR3 contains 14 residues. The CDR3 loop is CASSLDWQNEKLFF.

The chain links TRBV12-3 or TRBV12-4 to TRBJ1-5. This CDR3 spans 13 amino acids. CDR3: CASSKDANQPQHF.